This T cell receptor beta chain was obtained from a study of T cells in Graves' hyperthyroidism and ophthalmopathy. This clonotype showed up many times. Disease lasting under 3 months, a NOSPECS grade of at least 4, and a Clinical Activity Score of at least 3 were features of the ophthalmopathy patients. Investigators excluded patients with uncontrolled infection, other autoimmune disease, pregnancy or lactation. Amplified regions were TCR beta CDR3 sequences from RNA transcripts. The HTBI primer set was used in a first-round RT-PCR of the TCR CDR3. One entry per CDR3 protein results from TCRdb running MiXCR on the multiplex PCR reads. This sample yields roughly 640,000 distinct CDR3 sequences, of which approximately 16% are seen a single time; roughly 3.3% belongs to the top ten. Sequenced input: blood. The clonotype was recovered from a woman in her 40s with Graves' ophthalmopathy.

The CDR3 bases are TGTGCCAGCAGCTTAGGGGACAGGGATTTCGGTGAGCAGTTCTTC. It is translated as CASSLGDRDFGEQFF. V gene TRBV7-2 combines with J gene TRBJ2-1; TRBD1 matches at 9 bases. This CDR3 contains 15 residues. CDR1 SGHTA and CDR2 FQGNSA come from the germline V gene. J was trimmed by 9 bases and V by 1 base; bases with no gene match: 7.